This TCR beta chain appears in the sequencing data of a study of blood T cell repertoires in COVID-19. In the authors' methods: Estimates of nucleated cell counts were drawn from the amplification of reference gene primers. The table came from immunoSEQ multiplex PCR; TCRdb's copy has only in-frame clones and leaves some out. That table is the source of V, J and clone size, and D and trimming were worked out from the DNA. The data contain under 300,000 clones, roughly 81% of them seen just once; the ten biggest clones take up 4%. The receptor was derived from a middle-aged man with acute or convalescent COVID-19. The specimen was peripheral blood.

CDR3: CASSSSGGPSETQYF. CDR3 in DNA: TGTGCCAGCAGCTCGAGCGGGGGGCCTTCAGAGACCCAGTACTTC. The genes are TRBV7-3 and TRBJ2-5; 9 nucleotides align to TRBD2. The CDR3 covers 15 residues. V lost 4 bases, J lost 4 bases, and 7 bases stayed unmatched. The germline V gene encodes CDR1 SGHTA and CDR2 FQGTGA. Drawing the rest from reference TRBV7-3 and TRBJ2-5, the complete variable domain is GAGVSQTPSNKVTEKGKYVELRCDPISGHTALYWYRQSLGQGPEFLIYFQGTGAADDSGLPNDRFFAVRPEGSVSTLKIQRTERGDSAVYLCASSSSGGPSETQYFGPGTRLLVL.